This TCR beta chain was identified during a study of T cell responses to AZD1222 COVID-19 vaccine. Study at large: Second doses were pooled across both intervals (about 4 or about 12 weeks). Study-wide points: Most donors were white British and more were female, and clonal diversity was possibly underestimated. Seropositive status at baseline applied to only a handful of AZD1222 recipients.

Regarding this clone: The antigen is not known.

Only in-frame clones appear in the TCRdb table, and some are missing; sequencing was by immunoSEQ multiplex PCR. The sample has around 60,000 clones, approximately 90% seen once. Germline CDR1 SGHDT, CDR2 YYEEEE. This CDR3 contains 16 residues. Trimming cost V 2 bases and J 0 bases; bases outside gene matches: 4. The V gene is TRBV5-6, the J gene TRBJ1-1; 10 bases are a match to TRBD1. Material: peripheral blood, obtained on day 0 of AZD1222 vaccination. This TCR derives from an adult in good health. The CDR3 region has the DNA TGTGCCAGCAGCTTAGGAGGGACAGGGGTGAACACTGAAGCTTTCTTT. It specifies CASSLGGTGVNTEAFF.